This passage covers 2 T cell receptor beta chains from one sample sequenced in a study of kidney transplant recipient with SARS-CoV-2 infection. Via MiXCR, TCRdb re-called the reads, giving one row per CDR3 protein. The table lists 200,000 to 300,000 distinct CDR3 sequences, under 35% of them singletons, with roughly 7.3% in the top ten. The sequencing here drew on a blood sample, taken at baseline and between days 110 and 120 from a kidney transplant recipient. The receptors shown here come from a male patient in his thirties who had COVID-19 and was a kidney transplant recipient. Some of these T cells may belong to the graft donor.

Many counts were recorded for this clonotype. The chain's CDR3 is CASSQQTGRRELFF. CDR3 coding DNA: TGTGCCAGCAGCCAACAGACAGGGAGGAGGGAGCTGTTTTTT. This chain connects TRBV4-2 to TRBJ2-2; D perhaps matches TRBD1 (7 bases). This CDR3 region has 14 residues. The V gene's germline CDR1 is LGHNA and CDR2 YNFKEQ. The V end lost 2 bases, the J end lost 9 bases, and 13 bases lay between the germline ends.

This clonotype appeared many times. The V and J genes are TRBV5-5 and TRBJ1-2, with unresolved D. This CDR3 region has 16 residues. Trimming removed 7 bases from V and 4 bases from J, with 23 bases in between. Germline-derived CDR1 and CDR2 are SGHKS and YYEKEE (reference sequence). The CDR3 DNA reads TGTGCCAGCTGTTGTTCTGTCTCGCGAAAGACCTATGGCTACACCTTC. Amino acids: CASCCSVSRKTYGYTF.